What follows is one T cell receptor (beta chain) and its context. This sample stems from a study of response to subunit inactivated influenza vaccine. CDR1 and CDR2 (germline): MNHNS, SASEGT. Trimming took 8 bases from V and 1 from J, leaving 11 bases between them. The CDR3 length is 13 residues. MiXCR, run by TCRdb on the RT-PCR reads, gives a single entry per CDR3 protein. The profile covers 500,000 to 600,000 distinct CDR3 sequences, with roughly 10% appearing a single time and 11% taken by the ten largest. These data also featured in a second study, about T cells expressing NK-cell markers. That report notes: In generating TCR beta cDNA, 5'RACE template switching with UMIs was used. 1.0-7.0% of CD8+ T cells in roughly six donors belonged to dominant NKG2C+ clonotypes.

J is TRBJ1-1 and V is TRBV6-1; TRBD1 might be the D (5 bases). This sequence originates from a man aged 45-60 years who received an inactivated influenza vaccine. Sequenced here: PBMCs from blood, sampled on the day of vaccination. CDR3 nucleotide sequence: TGTGCCAGCGGGGGGTGGGGGAACACTGAAGCTTTCTTT. Amino acid sequence: CASGGWGNTEAFF.